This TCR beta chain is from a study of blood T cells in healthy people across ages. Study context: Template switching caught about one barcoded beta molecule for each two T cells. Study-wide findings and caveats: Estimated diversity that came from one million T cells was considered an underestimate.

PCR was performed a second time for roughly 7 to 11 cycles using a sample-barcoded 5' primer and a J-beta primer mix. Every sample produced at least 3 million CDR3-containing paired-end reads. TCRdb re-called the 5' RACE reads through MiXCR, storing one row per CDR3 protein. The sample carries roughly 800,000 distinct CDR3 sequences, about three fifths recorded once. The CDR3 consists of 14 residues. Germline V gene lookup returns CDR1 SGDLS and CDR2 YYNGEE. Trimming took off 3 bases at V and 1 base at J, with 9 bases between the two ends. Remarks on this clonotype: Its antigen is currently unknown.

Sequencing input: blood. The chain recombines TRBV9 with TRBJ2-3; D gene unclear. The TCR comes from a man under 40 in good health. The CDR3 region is CASSGMSGTDTQYF. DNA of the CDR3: TGTGCCAGCAGCGGAATGAGCGGCACAGATACGCAGTATTTT.